These 20 T cell receptor beta chains were all obtained from the same sample, sequenced in a study of persistence of HIV-infected CD4 T cells. These TCRs are of unknown antigen specificity. Sequencing used immunoSEQ version 4 in survey mode. This table comes from immunoSEQ multiplex PCR, and its TCRdb copy is limited to in-frame clones, with some not included. Among under 20,000 clones listed, about 80% were seen once. Cells were stimulated with CMV-infected fibroblast lysates at 8.5 to 10 ug/mL. Responding CD4+ T cells were sorted by upregulation of both CD40 ligand and CD69. The source material was CD4+ T cells sorted from PBMCs after approximately 20-hour stimulation, sampled from a patient who received antiretroviral therapy. The receptors here all came from an adult man with HIV who was CMV-seropositive.

In this sample, this clone turned up once. V gene TRBV5-4 combines with J gene TRBJ2-6; D may correspond to TRBD1 or TRBD2 (5 bases each). The germline gives CDR1 SGHNT, CDR2 YYREEE (reference sequence). This CDR3 has 17 amino acids. V was pared by 3 bases and J by 0 bases, with 13 bases between. CDR3 amino acids: CASSWGGGGSGANVLTF. The CDR3 region has the DNA TGTGCCAGCAGCTGGGGTGGTGGGGGCTCTGGGGCCAACGTCCTGACTTTC. Full variable domain (missing parts from reference TRBV5-4 and TRBJ2-6): ETGVTQSPTHLIKTRGQQVTLRCSSQSGHNTVSWYQQALGQGPQFIFQYYREEENGRGNFPPRFSGLQFPNYSSELNVNALELDDSALYLCASSWGGGGSGANVLTFGAGSRLTVL.

The chain couples TRBV28 to TRBJ2-4; D remains ambiguous. The CDR3 consists of 15 residues. V was clipped by 2 bases and J by 3 bases, with 11 bases between them. Germline V gene lookup returns CDR1 MDHEN and CDR2 SYDVKM. This CDR3 is CASSLKGEVKNIQYF. The CDR3 nucleotides are TGTGCCAGCAGTTTAAAGGGTGAGGTCAAAAACATTCAGTACTTC. Filled out from reference TRBV28 and TRBJ2-4, the complete variable domain reads DVKVTQSSRYLVKRTGEKVFLECVQDMDHENMFWYRQDPGLGLRLIYFSYDVKMKEKGDIPEGYSVSREKKERFSLILESASTNQTSMYLCASSLKGEVKNIQYFGAGTRLSVL.

This clone was observed once. This chain connects TRBV7-6 to TRBJ2-1, with D possibly being TRBD1 (5 bases). Germline assignment: CDR1 SGHVS and CDR2 FNYEAQ. This CDR3 is built from 15 residues. The V gene lost 0 bases and the J gene lost 10 bases, with 16 bases spanning the gap. CDR3 region: CASSLAGQRGKEQFF. The CDR3 DNA reads as TGTGCCAGCAGCTTAGCGGGGCAGCGTGGGAAGGAGCAGTTCTTC.

This clone turned up a few times. The chain employs TRBV5-5 and TRBJ1-1; 7 nucleotides match TRBD1. Trimming cost V 1 base and J 8 bases; bases outside gene matches: 8. Germline CDR1 is SGHKS and CDR2 is YYEKEE (reference sequence). The CDR3 loop spans 14 amino acids. In nucleotides, the CDR3 is TGTGCCAGCAGCTTGTCGACAGGGTCTGACGAAGCTTTCTTT. This encodes CASSLSTGSDEAFF.

CDR3 residues: CASSRAGGGYQPQHF. The CDR3 nucleotides read TGTGCCAGTAGCCGCGCTGGAGGGGGCTATCAGCCCCAGCATTTT. The gene calls are TRBV19 and TRBJ1-5, with 7 bases matching TRBD1. The CDR3 covers 15 residues. CDR1 is LNHDA, CDR2 SQIVND, per germline (reference sequence). J gave up 5 bases and V 6 bases, and 10 bases lay outside the gene matches.

This clone was seen only once. V gene TRBV2 combines with J gene TRBJ1-1; no clear D gene. Between the trimmed V and J ends, which lost 7 bases and 5 bases, there was a span of 20 bases. The germline V gene has CDR1 SNHLY and CDR2 FYNNEI. The CDR3 has 15 residues. CDR3 nucleotide sequence: TGTGCCAGCAACGCTGAGACACTGAGGAGGACTGAAGCTTTCTTT. As protein: CASNAETLRRTEAFF.

The CDR3 spells CASSRVGGLNTEAFF. CDR3 DNA sequence: TGCGCCAGCAGCCGCGTAGGGGGTTTGAACACTGAAGCTTTCTTT. The rearrangement links TRBV5-1 to TRBJ1-1; TRBD1 is a possible D gene (6 bases). Germline assignment: CDR1 SGHRS and CDR2 YFSETQ. This CDR3 contains 15 residues. The V end lost 4 bases, the J end lost 0 bases, and 13 bases lay between the germline ends. Looking up the rest from reference TRBV5-1 and TRBJ1-1 gives the full variable domain: KAGVTQTPRYLIKTRGQQVTLSCSPISGHRSVSWYQQTPGQGLQFLFEYFSETQRNKGNFPGRFSGRQFSNSRSEMNVSTLELGDSALYLCASSRVGGLNTEAFFGQGTRLTVV.

The chain links TRBV2 to TRBJ1-3; the D is unclear. This CDR3 comprises 14 residues. Looked up from germline, CDR1 is SNHLY and CDR2 is FYNNEI. The V and J ends lost 6 bases and 0 bases respectively, with 9 bases between them. The CDR3: CASSAPSSGNTIYF. The CDR3 DNA reads TGTGCCAGCAGCGCACCAAGCTCTGGAAACACCATATATTTT.

The chain recombines TRBV3-1 (or the pseudogene TRBV3-2) with TRBJ2-4; tentative D call: TRBD1 (6 bases). The germline V gene encodes CDR1 LGHDT and CDR2 YNNKEL (reference sequence). The CDR3 sequence is 12 residues long. Trimming left V 4 bases short and J 7 bases short, with 8 bases between. CDR3 in amino acids: CASSLQGNIQYF. For the CDR3, the DNA is TGTGCCAGCAGCCTGCAGGGGAACATTCAGTACTTC.

The chain joins TRBV6-1 to TRBJ2-3; a weak D match, TRBD1 (5 bases). The CDR3 has 13 residues. Deletions cut 3 bases from V and 9 bases from J, with 13 bases between. The germline gives CDR1 MNHNS, CDR2 SASEGT. CDR3 DNA: TGTGCCAGCAGTGACCCCCAGGGATTAACGCAGTATTTT. Translation gives CASSDPQGLTQYF.

The chain has TRBV29-1 and TRBJ1-2; 7 nucleotides agree with TRBD1. V was clipped by 7 bases and J by 8 bases; unmatched bases: 16. The CDR3 is 14 residues long. Looked up from germline, CDR1 is SQVTM and CDR2 is ANQGSEA. CDR3: CSAQHFTGVGGYTF. CDR3 nucleotide sequence: TGCAGCGCCCAACACTTTACAGGGGTAGGAGGCTACACCTTC.

The gene calls are TRBV5-1 and TRBJ2-1, with a weak D call TRBD2 (5 bases). Germline CDR1 SGHRS, CDR2 YFSETQ. V was trimmed by 1 base and J by 2 bases, leaving 13 bases between them. The CDR3 runs to 16 residues. DNA of the CDR3: TGCGCCAGCAGCTTGTACCCCGAGGGCCCCTACAATGAGCAGTTCTTC. Encoded protein: CASSLYPEGPYNEQFF.

This clone has a handful of counts. The chain recombines TRBV2 with TRBJ1-1; D is ambiguous. From germline, CDR1 is SNHLY and CDR2 FYNNEI. The CDR3 is 13 residues long. V was cut by 4 bases and J by 3 bases, with 9 bases left in between. CDR3 DNA: TGTGCCAGCAGTGGTAGAAGGGACACTGAAGCTTTCTTT. This gives the protein CASSGRRDTEAFF.

The chain joins TRBV7-6 to TRBJ2-3; D gene uncertain. This CDR3 is built from 17 residues. Germline V gene data show CDR1 as SGHVS and CDR2 as FNYEAQ. The V end was cut by 5 bases, the J end by 1 base, with 19 bases between. The CDR3 DNA reads as TGTGCCAGCAGCCTAGGCCGGGCAGGAACCCGCACAGATACGCAGTATTTT. Translated: CASSLGRAGTRTDTQYF.

The chain uses TRBV5-1 and TRBJ2-7; 8 nucleotides line up with TRBD1. CDR1 SGHRS and CDR2 YFSETQ come from the germline V gene. This CDR3 spans 15 amino acids. Unmatched junction bases numbered 12, after V lost 4 bases and J lost 6 bases. DNA of the CDR3: TGCGCCAGCAGCCCGACGGACAGGGACGCGTCCGAGCAGTACTTC. Protein product: CASSPTDRDASEQYF.

This clone was picked up one time. This chain connects TRBV5-6 to TRBJ2-4, with a weak D call TRBD2 (5 bases). The CDR3 has 14 residues. Deletions cut 0 bases from V and 7 bases from J, with 11 bases between. Looked up from germline, CDR1 is SGHDT and CDR2 is YYEEEE. The CDR3 DNA follows: TGTGCCAGCAGCTTGGGAGCCCCGGGGAACATTCAGTACTTC. This sequence encodes CASSLGAPGNIQYF.

This clone showed up just a few times. V and J are TRBV3-1 (or the pseudogene TRBV3-2) and TRBJ1-2; D unresolved. Germline V gene data show CDR1 as LGHDT and CDR2 as YNNKEL (reference sequence). V lost 1 base and J lost 2, with 14 bases in between. This CDR3 comprises 16 residues. Here the CDR3 DNA reads TGTGCCAGCAGCCAAGGGATAGGCAGCGCGAACTATGGCTACACCTTC. This encodes CASSQGIGSANYGYTF.

The rearrangement uses TRBV7-2 and TRBJ2-6; D uncertain. V lost 3 bases, J lost 4 bases, and 10 bases lay in between. Germline loops: CDR1 SGHTA, CDR2 FQGNSA. The CDR3 covers 15 residues. The CDR3 loop reads CASSLYSSGANVLTF. The CDR3 nucleotides are TGTGCCAGCAGCTTGTACTCCTCCGGGGCCAACGTCCTGACTTTC.

There are a few counts of this clone. The J gene is TRBJ1-1, the V gene TRBV20-1, with a tentative D call TRBD1 (5 bases). CDR1 DFQATT and CDR2 SNEGSKA come from the germline V gene (reference sequence). V was trimmed by 3 bases and J by 7 bases, leaving 9 bases between them. The CDR3 is 11 amino acids. CDR3: CSASRQREAFF. CDR3 coding DNA: TGCAGTGCTAGTCGACAGCGTGAAGCTTTCTTT.

V usage is TRBV28 and J usage is TRBJ2-7; D is ambiguous. V gave up 4 bases and J gave up 3 bases, with 7 bases separating them. The CDR3 has 12 amino acids. CDR1 is MDHEN and CDR2 is SYDVKM in the germline V gene. CDR3 protein: CASSSVVYEQYF. CDR3 DNA sequence: TGTGCCAGCAGTTCCGTTGTCTACGAGCAGTACTTC.